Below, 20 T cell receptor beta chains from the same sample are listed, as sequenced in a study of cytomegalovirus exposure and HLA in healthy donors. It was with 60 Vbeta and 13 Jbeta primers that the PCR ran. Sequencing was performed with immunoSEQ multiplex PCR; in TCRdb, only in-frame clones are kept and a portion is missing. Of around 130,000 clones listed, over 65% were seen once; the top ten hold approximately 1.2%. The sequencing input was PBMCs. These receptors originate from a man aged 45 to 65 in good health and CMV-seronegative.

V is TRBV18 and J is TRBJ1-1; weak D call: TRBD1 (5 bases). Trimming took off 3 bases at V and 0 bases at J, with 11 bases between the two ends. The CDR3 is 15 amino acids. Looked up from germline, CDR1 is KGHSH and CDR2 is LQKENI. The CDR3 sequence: CASSPLDTLNTEAFF. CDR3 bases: TGTGCCAGCTCACCGCTGGACACGCTGAACACTGAAGCTTTCTTT. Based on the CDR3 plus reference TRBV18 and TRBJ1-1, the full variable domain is NAGVMQNPRHLVRRRGQEARLRCSPMKGHSHVYWYRQLPEEGLKFMVYLQKENIIDESGMPKERFSAEFPKEGPSILRIQQVVRGDSAAYFCASSPLDTLNTEAFFGQGTRLTVV.

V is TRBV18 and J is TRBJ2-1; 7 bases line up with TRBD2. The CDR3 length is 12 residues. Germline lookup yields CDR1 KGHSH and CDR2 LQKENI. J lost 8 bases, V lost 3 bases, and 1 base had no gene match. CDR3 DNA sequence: TGTGCCAGCTCACCGGGAGGGGATGAGCAGTTCTTC. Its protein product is CASSPGGDEQFF.

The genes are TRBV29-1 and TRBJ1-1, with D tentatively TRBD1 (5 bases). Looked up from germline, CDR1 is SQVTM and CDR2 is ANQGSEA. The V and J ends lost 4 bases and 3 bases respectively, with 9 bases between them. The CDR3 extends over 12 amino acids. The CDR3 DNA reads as TGCAGCGTTGTGCGGGGGGACACTGAAGCTTTCTTT. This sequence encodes CSVVRGDTEAFF.

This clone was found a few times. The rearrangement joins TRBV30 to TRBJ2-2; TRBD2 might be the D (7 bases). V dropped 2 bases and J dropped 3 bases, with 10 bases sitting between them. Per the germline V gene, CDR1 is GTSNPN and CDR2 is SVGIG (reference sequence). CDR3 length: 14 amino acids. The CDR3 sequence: CAWSHGGHTGELFF. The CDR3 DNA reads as TGTGCCTGGAGTCACGGGGGGCACACCGGGGAGCTGTTTTTT.

This CDR3 is CASSLRSQHF. The CDR3 DNA follows: TGTGCCAGCAGCTTACGGTCCCAGCATTTT. The chain uses TRBV5-8 and TRBJ1-5, with unresolved D. Germline V gene sequence: CDR1 SGHTS, CDR2 YDEGEE. The CDR3 contains 10 residues. V was clipped by 2 bases and J by 11 bases, with 5 bases between them. Based on the CDR3 plus reference TRBV5-8 and TRBJ1-5, the full variable domain is EAGVTQSPTHLIKTRGQQATLRCSPISGHTSVYWYQQALGLGLQFLLWYDEGEERNRGNFPPRFSGRQFPNYSSELNVNALELEDSALYLCASSLRSQHFGDGTRLSIL.

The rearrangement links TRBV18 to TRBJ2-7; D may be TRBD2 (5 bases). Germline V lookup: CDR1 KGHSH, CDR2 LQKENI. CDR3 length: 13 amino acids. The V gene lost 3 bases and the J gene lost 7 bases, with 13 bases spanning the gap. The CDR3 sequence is CASSPLDSGEQYF. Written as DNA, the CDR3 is TGTGCCAGCTCACCCCTGGATTCGGGAGAGCAGTACTTC.

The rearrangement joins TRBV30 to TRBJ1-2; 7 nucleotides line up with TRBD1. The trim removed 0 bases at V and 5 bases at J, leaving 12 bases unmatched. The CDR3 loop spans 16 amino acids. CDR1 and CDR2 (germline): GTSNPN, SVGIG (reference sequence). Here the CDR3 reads CAWSVSGLDRPYGYTF. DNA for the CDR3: TGTGCCTGGAGTGTGAGTGGCCTGGACAGGCCGTATGGCTACACCTTC.

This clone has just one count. CDR3 region: CASRHGTDITSHRFATNEKLFF. The CDR3 nucleotides are TGCGCCAGCCGCCACGGGACAGATATTACATCGCACCGATTTGCAACTAATGAAAAACTGTTTTTT. This chain links TRBV23-1 with TRBJ1-4, with TRBD1 identical over 7 bases. TRBV23-1 is known as an ORF, though its function is uncertain. V dropped 8 bases and J dropped 0; count of bases not matched to a gene: 27. The CDR3 contains 22 residues.

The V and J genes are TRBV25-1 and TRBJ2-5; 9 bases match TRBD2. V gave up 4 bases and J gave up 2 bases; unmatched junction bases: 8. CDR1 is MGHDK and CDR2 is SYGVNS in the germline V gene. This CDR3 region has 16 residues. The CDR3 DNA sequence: TGTGCCAGCAGTGTGATGACTAGCGGAGTTCAAGAGACCCAGTACTTC. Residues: CASSVMTSGVQETQYF. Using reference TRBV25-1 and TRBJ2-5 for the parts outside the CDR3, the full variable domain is EADIYQTPRYLVIGTGKKITLECSQTMGHDKMYWYQQDPGMELHLIHYSYGVNSTEKGDLSSESTVSRIRTEHFPLTLESARPSHTSQYLCASSVMTSGVQETQYFGPGTRLLVL.

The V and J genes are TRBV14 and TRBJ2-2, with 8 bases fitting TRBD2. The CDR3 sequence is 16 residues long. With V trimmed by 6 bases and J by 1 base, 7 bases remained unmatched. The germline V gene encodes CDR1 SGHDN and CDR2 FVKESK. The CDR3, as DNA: TGTGCCAGCAGTTTCCCCAGCGGGAGGAACACCGGGGAGCTGTTTTTT. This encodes CASSFPSGRNTGELFF.

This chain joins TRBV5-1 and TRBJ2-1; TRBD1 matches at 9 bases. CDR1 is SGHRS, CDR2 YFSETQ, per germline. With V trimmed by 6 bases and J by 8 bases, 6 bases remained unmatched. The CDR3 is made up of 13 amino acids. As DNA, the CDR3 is TGCGCCAGCATGGGGACAGGGACTCATGAGCAGTTCTTC. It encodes CASMGTGTHEQFF. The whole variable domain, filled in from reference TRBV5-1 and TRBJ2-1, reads KAGVTQTPRYLIKTRGQQVTLSCSPISGHRSVSWYQQTPGQGLQFLFEYFSETQRNKGNFPGRFSGRQFSNSRSEMNVSTLELGDSALYLCASMGTGTHEQFFGPGTRLTVL.

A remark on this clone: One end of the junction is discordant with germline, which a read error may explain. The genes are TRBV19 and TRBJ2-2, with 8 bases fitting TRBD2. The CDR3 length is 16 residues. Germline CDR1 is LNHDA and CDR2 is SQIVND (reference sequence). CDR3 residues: CASSIIAGGSTGELFF. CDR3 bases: TGTGCCAGCAGTATAATCGCGGGAGGTTCTACCGGGGAGCTGTTTTTT. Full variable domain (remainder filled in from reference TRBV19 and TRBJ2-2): DGGITQSPKYLFRKEGQNVTLSCEQNLNHDAMYWYRQDPGQGLRLIYYSQIVNDFQKGDIAEGYSVSREKKESFPLTVTSAQKNPTAFYLCASSIIAGGSTGELFFGEGSRLTVL.

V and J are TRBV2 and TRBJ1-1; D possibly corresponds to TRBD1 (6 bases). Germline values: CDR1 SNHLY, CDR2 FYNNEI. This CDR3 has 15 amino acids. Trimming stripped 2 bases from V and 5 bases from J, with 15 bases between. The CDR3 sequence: CASSETGHPKTEAFF. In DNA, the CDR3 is TGTGCCAGCAGTGAAACGGGACACCCGAAAACTGAAGCTTTCTTT.

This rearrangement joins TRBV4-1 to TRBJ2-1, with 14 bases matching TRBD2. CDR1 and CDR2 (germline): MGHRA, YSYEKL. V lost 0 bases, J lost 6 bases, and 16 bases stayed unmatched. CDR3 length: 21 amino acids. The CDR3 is CASSQDPLSGTSGSGLNEQFF. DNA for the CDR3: TGCGCCAGCAGCCAAGATCCTTTATCCGGGACTAGCGGGAGTGGGCTCAATGAGCAGTTCTTC.

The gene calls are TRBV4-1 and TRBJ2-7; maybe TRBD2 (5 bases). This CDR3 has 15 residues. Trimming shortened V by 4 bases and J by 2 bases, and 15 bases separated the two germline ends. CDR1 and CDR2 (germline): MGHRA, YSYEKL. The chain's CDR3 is CASSRNGDRTYEQYF. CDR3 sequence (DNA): TGCGCCAGCAGCCGAAACGGGGATAGAACCTACGAGCAGTACTTC.

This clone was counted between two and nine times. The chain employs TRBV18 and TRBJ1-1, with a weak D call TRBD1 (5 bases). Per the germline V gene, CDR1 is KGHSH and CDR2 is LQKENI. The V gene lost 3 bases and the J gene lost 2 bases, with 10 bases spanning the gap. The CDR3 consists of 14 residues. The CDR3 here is CASSPNQGNTEAFF. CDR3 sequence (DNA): TGTGCCAGCTCACCCAATCAGGGAAACACTGAAGCTTTCTTT.

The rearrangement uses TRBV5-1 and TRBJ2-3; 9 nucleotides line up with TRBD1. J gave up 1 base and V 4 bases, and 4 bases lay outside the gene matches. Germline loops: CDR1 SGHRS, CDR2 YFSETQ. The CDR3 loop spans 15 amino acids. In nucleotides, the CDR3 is TGCGCCAGCAGCCCGGGACAGGGCGGCACAGATACGCAGTATTTT. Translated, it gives CASSPGQGGTDTQYF. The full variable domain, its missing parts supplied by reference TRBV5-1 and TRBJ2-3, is KAGVTQTPRYLIKTRGQQVTLSCSPISGHRSVSWYQQTPGQGLQFLFEYFSETQRNKGNFPGRFSGRQFSNSRSEMNVSTLELGDSALYLCASSPGQGGTDTQYFGPGTRLTVL.

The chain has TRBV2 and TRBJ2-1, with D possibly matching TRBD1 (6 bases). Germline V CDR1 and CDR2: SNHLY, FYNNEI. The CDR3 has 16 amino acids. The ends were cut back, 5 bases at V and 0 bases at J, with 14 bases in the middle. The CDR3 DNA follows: TGTGCCAGCAGTTCACAGGGATCGGCCTCCTACAATGAGCAGTTCTTC. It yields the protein CASSSQGSASYNEQFF.

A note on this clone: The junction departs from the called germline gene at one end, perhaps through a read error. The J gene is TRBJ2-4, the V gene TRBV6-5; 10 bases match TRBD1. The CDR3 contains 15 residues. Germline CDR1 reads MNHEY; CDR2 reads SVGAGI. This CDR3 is CASSYRPGQGNIQHF. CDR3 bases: TGTGCCAGCAGTTACAGGCCGGGACAGGGGAACATTCAGCACTTC.

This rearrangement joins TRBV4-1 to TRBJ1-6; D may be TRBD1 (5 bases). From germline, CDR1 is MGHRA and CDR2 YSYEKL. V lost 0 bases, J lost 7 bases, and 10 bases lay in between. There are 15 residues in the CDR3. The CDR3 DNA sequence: TGCGCCAGCAGCCAAGAAGGGACTCAGAATTCACCCCTCCACTTT. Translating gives CASSQEGTQNSPLHF.